The next 28 T cell receptor beta chains were all read from a single sample in a study of identical twins. Using its own MiXCR run on the 5' RACE reads, TCRdb lists one record per CDR3 protein. The data contain approximately 680,000 distinct CDR3 sequences, 7.1% of them singletons. These data were also filed under a second study, of yellow fever vaccine responses in identical twins.

Material: PBMCs. The receptor set was obtained from a woman between 18 and 30 years old in good health.

In its sample, this clonotype was seen many times. The V call is TRBV12-3 or TRBV12-4, the J call TRBJ2-7, with TRBD2 matching 8 bases. Unmatched junction bases numbered 4, after V lost 3 bases and J lost 3 bases. The CDR3 has 14 residues. The CDR3 nucleotides are TGTGCCAGCAGTTTCAGCGGGAGAGGCTACGAGCAGTACTTC. This gives the protein CASSFSGRGYEQYF.

This clonotype was seen repeatedly, ten times or more. The chain combines TRBV5-4 with TRBJ2-3; D remains unclear. Trimming took off 4 bases at V and 5 bases at J, with 11 bases between the two ends. CDR1 and CDR2 (germline): SGHNT, YYREEE (reference sequence). The CDR3 has 13 amino acids. The CDR3 reads CASSQDVRDTQYF. CDR3 nucleotides: TGTGCCAGCAGCCAGGACGTCAGAGATACGCAGTATTTT.

This clonotype was seen ten or more times. The rearrangement links TRBV11-2 to TRBJ2-1; D possibly corresponds to TRBD1 (6 bases). Germline CDR1 SGHAT, CDR2 FQNNGV. The germline V and J ends were trimmed by 1 base and 3 bases, with 13 bases remaining between them. CDR3 length equals 16 residues. The CDR3: CASSLAGTSYYNEQFF. The DNA of the CDR3 is TGTGCCAGCAGCTTAGCCGGGACATCTTACTACAATGAGCAGTTCTTC.

The V call is TRBV2, the J call TRBJ2-7; 8 bases map to TRBD1. Germline V CDR1 and CDR2: SNHLY, FYNNEI. Trimming took 6 bases from V and 2 from J; bases not matched to a gene: 6. The CDR3 runs to 14 residues. CDR3 in amino acids: CASRMDRVPYEQYF. CDR3 DNA: TGTGCCAGCAGAATGGACAGGGTACCCTACGAGCAGTACTTC. The full variable domain, completed using reference TRBV2 and TRBJ2-7, is EPEVTQTPSHQVTQMGQEVILRCVPISNHLYFYWYRQILGQKVEFLVSFYNNEISEKSEIFDDQFSVERPDGSNFTLKIRSTKLEDSAMYFCASRMDRVPYEQYFGPGTRLTVT.

This rearrangement joins TRBV7-8 to TRBJ2-1; 12 bases map to TRBD2. V trimming: 8 bases; J trimming: 9 bases; junction bases outside the gene matches: 8. Germline-derived CDR1 and CDR2 are SGHVS and FQNEAQ. The CDR3 sequence is 14 residues long. As DNA, the CDR3 is TGTGCCAGCGGCGGACTAGCGGGAAACGTTGAGCAGTTCTTC. It translates to CASGGLAGNVEQFF.

This clonotype was seen more than once but under ten times. The chain couples TRBV12-3 or TRBV12-4 to TRBJ1-1; weak D call: TRBD1 (6 bases). CDR3 length: 14 residues. The V gene lost 6 bases and the J gene lost 0 bases, with 11 bases spanning the gap. CDR3: CASRTTGMNTEAFF. The DNA for the CDR3 is TGTGCCAGCAGAACCACAGGGATGAACACTGAAGCTTTCTTT.

There are a few counts of this clonotype. V and J are TRBV11-2 and TRBJ2-1, with 7 bases that match TRBD2. CDR1 and CDR2 (germline): SGHAT, FQNNGV. The CDR3 consists of 16 residues. Trimming took 3 bases from V and 2 from J; bases not matched to a gene: 7. CDR3 residues: CASSFVTSPAYNEQFF. For the CDR3, the DNA is TGTGCCAGCAGCTTTGTGACTAGCCCAGCCTACAATGAGCAGTTCTTC. The variable domain in full, with the rest retrieved from reference TRBV11-2 and TRBJ2-1, is EAGVAQSPRYKIIEKRQSVAFWCNPISGHATLYWYQQILGQGPKLLIQFQNNGVVDDSQLPKDRFSAERLKGVDSTLKIQPAKLEDSAVYLCASSFVTSPAYNEQFFGPGTRLTVL.

This clonotype has ten or more counts. This sequence joins TRBV28 and TRBJ2-7; 9 bases align to TRBD1. The CDR3 is made up of 15 amino acids. CDR1 is MDHEN, CDR2 SYDVKM, per germline. The V and J ends lost 6 bases and 5 bases, in that order; junction bases with no gene match: 11. The CDR3 region is CASSSPGQGIHEQYF. In DNA, the CDR3 is TGTGCCAGCAGCTCTCCGGGACAGGGCATACACGAGCAGTACTTC.

This clonotype was observed a handful of times. The chain has TRBV3-1 and TRBJ2-1; TRBD2 aligns across 10 bases. The junction had 6 bases not matched to a gene; V was cut back by 3 bases and J by 4 bases. The CDR3 consists of 16 residues. Germline V gene lookup returns CDR1 LGHDT and CDR2 YNNKEL (reference sequence). CDR3 coding DNA: TGTGCCAGCAGCCATCAAGCGGGAGGGCCTTACAATGAGCAGTTCTTC. Its protein is CASSHQAGGPYNEQFF.

This clonotype was seen repeatedly, ten times or more. The chain couples TRBV6-1 to TRBJ1-1; possibly TRBD1 for D (5 bases). Germline CDR1 reads MNHNS; CDR2 reads SASEGT. This CDR3 has 13 amino acids. Trimming removed 7 bases at V and 1 base at J, with 10 bases between. CDR3 bases: TGTGCCAGCACTGACAGTCGGAACACTGAAGCTTTCTTT. It yields the protein CASTDSRNTEAFF.

This clonotype was seen repeatedly, ten times or more. V gene TRBV10-3 combines with J gene TRBJ2-5; D uncertain. The CDR3 is 12 amino acids. Germline assignment: CDR1 ENHRY and CDR2 SYGVKD. V lost 4 bases to trimming and J lost 2 bases, with 5 bases between them. The CDR3 region is CAISVGQETQYF. The DNA for the CDR3 is TGTGCCATCAGTGTGGGACAAGAGACCCAGTACTTC.

The DNA of the CDR3 is TGCGCCAGCAGCCAGGAGGTCCACCCATGGGATGAGCAGTTCTTC. This sequence encodes CASSQEVHPWDEQFF. J is TRBJ2-1 and V is TRBV5-1; the D gene is possibly TRBD2 (5 bases). Trimming took off 4 bases at V and 8 bases at J, with 19 bases between the two ends. There are 15 residues in the CDR3. Germline CDR1 is SGHRS and CDR2 is YFSETQ.

The chain recombines TRBV4-1 with TRBJ2-5; 8 bases fit TRBD1. The CDR3 has 17 residues. V lost 0 bases, J lost 4 bases, and 10 bases stayed unmatched. The germline V gene has CDR1 MGHRA and CDR2 YSYEKL. The CDR3 sequence is CASSQDGLGDRRETQYF. CDR3 in DNA: TGCGCCAGCAGCCAAGATGGTTTGGGGGACAGGAGAGAGACCCAGTACTTC.

This clonotype came up a few times. The chain combines TRBV29-1 with TRBJ2-2, with 9 bases identical to TRBD2. V lost 4 bases and J lost 0; bases outside the gene matches: 3. CDR1 and CDR2 from the germline V gene are SQVTM and ANQGSEA. The CDR3 contains 15 residues. CDR3 loop: CSVVSSGTNTGELFF. CDR3 DNA sequence: TGCAGCGTTGTGTCTAGCGGGACGAACACCGGGGAGCTGTTTTTT.

This clonotype was observed a few times. This chain links TRBV28 with TRBJ2-1; no reliable D call. The CDR3 runs to 13 residues. The V gene lost 2 bases and the J gene lost 10 bases, with 12 bases spanning the gap. Germline CDR1 and CDR2: MDHEN and SYDVKM. DNA of the CDR3: TGTGCCAGCAGTTTACCAGTAACTACAGAGCAGTTCTTC. Its protein is CASSLPVTTEQFF. The full variable domain, rest sourced from reference TRBV28 and TRBJ2-1, is DVKVTQSSRYLVKRTGEKVFLECVQDMDHENMFWYRQDPGLGLRLIYFSYDVKMKEKGDIPEGYSVSREKKERFSLILESASTNQTSMYLCASSLPVTTEQFFGPGTRLTVL.

This clonotype appeared a few times. The V gene is TRBV12-5, the J gene TRBJ2-7, with 9 bases fitting TRBD2. CDR3 size: 14 residues. V trimming: 7 bases; J trimming: 4 bases; junction bases outside the gene matches: 8. Per germline, CDR1 LGHNT and CDR2 FRNRAP. Written as DNA, the CDR3 is TGTGCTAGTGCCCTACCGGGACTAGCTTACGAGCAGTACTTC. Encoded protein: CASALPGLAYEQYF.

This clonotype was seen more than once but under ten times. The chain recombines TRBV3-1 with TRBJ2-2; TRBD1 or TRBD2 may be the D gene (5 bases each). Germline V gene lookup returns CDR1 LGHDT and CDR2 YNNKEL (reference sequence). The ends were cut back, 1 base at V and 7 bases at J, with 10 bases in the middle. This CDR3 spans 14 amino acids. The CDR3 DNA sequence: TGTGCCAGCAGCCAAGGGGGCGCGGGCGGGGAGCTGTTTTTT. Protein product: CASSQGGAGGELFF.

The chain couples TRBV20-1 to TRBJ1-4, with D hard to call. Germline V gene lookup returns CDR1 DFQATT and CDR2 SNEGSKA (reference sequence). V lost 4 bases, J lost 0 bases, and 9 bases lay in between. CDR3 length: 14 residues. CDR3 protein: CSANPTTTNEKLFF. CDR3 nucleotides: TGCAGTGCTAATCCGACAACAACTAATGAAAAACTGTTTTTT.

The V gene is TRBV2, the J gene TRBJ2-1; 7 bases align to TRBD1. CDR3 length: 16 residues. J was trimmed by 7 bases and V by 2 bases; bases with no gene match: 11. Looked up from germline, CDR1 is SNHLY and CDR2 is FYNNEI. This CDR3 is CASSESVQGPRNEQFF. CDR3 DNA: TGTGCCAGCAGTGAATCGGTACAGGGGCCGCGGAATGAGCAGTTCTTC.

V usage is TRBV4-1 and J usage is TRBJ2-5, with D possibly being TRBD2 (5 bases). Germline values: CDR1 MGHRA, CDR2 YSYEKL. Trimming took 0 bases from V and 5 from J, leaving 10 bases between them. The CDR3 loop spans 14 amino acids. DNA of the CDR3: TGCGCCAGCAGCCAAGAGTTCGGGGTGGAGACCCAGTACTTC. Translation: CASSQEFGVETQYF.

The V call is TRBV10-3, the J call TRBJ1-3; D uncertain. This CDR3 region has 13 residues. The ends were cut back, 11 bases at V and 2 bases at J, with 13 bases in the middle. Germline V gene data show CDR1 as ENHRY and CDR2 as SYGVKD. CDR3 amino acids: CAGVTPPGNTIYF. The CDR3 bases are TGTGCCGGGGTGACCCCTCCTGGAAACACCATATATTTT.

The CDR3 sequence: CASSQEPGANQPQHF. The CDR3 nucleotides read TGTGCCAGCAGCCAAGAACCAGGGGCCAATCAGCCCCAGCATTTT. V is TRBV3-1 and J is TRBJ1-5, with D perhaps matching TRBD1 (6 bases). V lost 0 bases, J lost 3 bases, and 9 bases lay in between. Germline V gene lookup returns CDR1 LGHDT and CDR2 YNNKEL (reference sequence). The CDR3 has 15 amino acids.

V and J are TRBV12-3 or TRBV12-4 and TRBJ2-7; 9 nucleotides agree with TRBD1. This CDR3 region has 15 residues. J lost 2 bases, V lost 5 bases, and 7 bases had no gene match. The CDR3 DNA follows: TGTGCCAGCAGTGGGGACAGGGCGATCACCTACGAGCAGTACTTC. It translates to CASSGDRAITYEQYF.

This clonotype was detected ten times or more. The genes are TRBV15 and TRBJ2-1, with D possibly TRBD1 on 5 matching bases. V lost 2 bases, J lost 7 bases, and 15 bases lay in between. The CDR3 runs 15 residues. The germline V gene encodes CDR1 LNHNV and CDR2 YYDKDF (reference sequence). CDR3 nucleotide sequence: TGTGCCACCAGCAGATACGTCAGGGAACTTAATGAGCAGTTCTTC. Translated, it gives CATSRYVRELNEQFF.

This clonotype was seen a few times. The CDR3 loop reads CASSRQTNRGTDTQYF. In DNA, the CDR3 is TGTGCCAGCAGTAGACAGACGAACCGAGGCACAGATACGCAGTATTTT. This chain uses TRBV6-1 with TRBJ2-3, with D possibly matching TRBD1 (5 bases). In germline, CDR1 is MNHNS, CDR2 SASEGT. Trimming removed 5 bases from V and 1 base from J, with 16 bases in between. The CDR3 contains 16 residues.

The table lists this clonotype with many counts. The genes are TRBV14 and TRBJ2-3; no firm D call. The ends were cut back, 1 base at V and 6 bases at J, with 17 bases in the middle. From germline, CDR1 is SGHDN and CDR2 FVKESK. The CDR3 is made up of 16 amino acids. CDR3 bases: TGTGCCAGCAGCCAAGTGGGTAGCCACTACATTGATACGCAGTATTTT. This translates into CASSQVGSHYIDTQYF.

This clonotype has ten or more counts. The gene calls are TRBV20-1 and TRBJ2-7; D is uncertain. This CDR3 contains 16 residues. Trimming pared 6 bases from V and 0 bases from J, leaving 21 bases between. CDR1 DFQATT and CDR2 SNEGSKA come from the germline V gene (reference sequence). The DNA of the CDR3 is TGCAGTGCCGATGCCGTGACCCGATCTTCCTCCTACGAGCAGTACTTC. It translates to CSADAVTRSSSYEQYF.

This clonotype was seen more than once but under ten times. The chain has TRBV5-1 and TRBJ2-5; maybe TRBD1 (5 bases). Per germline, CDR1 SGHRS and CDR2 YFSETQ. The CDR3 spans 14 residues. V was clipped by 3 bases and J by 5 bases, with 14 bases between them. In DNA form, the CDR3 reads TGCGCCAGCAGCTCTGGCAGGGAAGGGGAGACCCAGTACTTC. This sequence encodes CASSSGREGETQYF.